This is a list of T cell receptor beta chains from one sample in a study of patients and donors after allogeneic stem cell transplantation. TCRdb reprocessed the RT-PCR reads via MiXCR and lists one record per CDR3 protein. The sample carries roughly 940,000 distinct CDR3 sequences, roughly 18% recorded once. The sample taken for sequencing was blood, either unsorted or a sorted T cell fraction (not recorded which). All receptors come from a human donor who was either an allogeneic HSCT recipient or a stem cell or donor lymphocyte infusion donor (not recorded which). It is not recorded whose cells these are; they may come from a transplant donor. CDR3s include the opening cysteine and the closing phenylalanine or tryptophan. D genes are given only for firm matches. Clone sizes are given selectively: once, few, many, or a class where the clone is expanded.

>TRBV24-1|TRBJ2-1|16|TRBD2|few
CATSDPGLAVNHEQFF
TGTGCCACCAGTGATCCCGGACTAGCGGTTAACCATGAGCAGTTCTTC
>TRBV21-1|TRBJ2-7|16|NA|few
CASSKALSKGNYEQYF
TGTGCCAGCAGCAAAGCGCTTTCTAAAGGCAACTACGAGCAGTACTTC
>TRBV20-1|TRBJ1-2|16|TRBD1|NA
CSAPGTGWLANYGYTF
TGCAGTGCTCCAGGGACAGGATGGCTAGCTAACTATGGCTACACCTTC
>TRBV29-1|TRBJ2-7|12|NA|NA
CSVRDSGLGQYF
TGCAGCGTACGAGACAGCGGGTTAGGGCAGTACTTC
>TRBV5-1|TRBJ2-7|16|NA|NA
CASSMSVQGGPYEQYF
TGCGCCAGCAGTATGTCCGTTCAGGGGGGCCCCTACGAGCAGTACTTC
>TRBV27|TRBJ2-5|14|NA|NA
CASSLGHPQETQYF
TGTGCCAGCAGTTTAGGCCACCCCCAAGAGACCCAGTACTTC
>TRBV20-1|TRBJ1-1|15|NA|NA
CSAEETALVLPEAFF
TGCAGTGCCGAAGAGACAGCTCTCGTTTTGCCTGAAGCTTTCTTT
>TRBV3-1|TRBJ2-2|16|TRBD2|few
CASSRRTSGDTGELFF
TGTGCCAGCAGCCGCAGGACTAGCGGAGACACCGGGGAGCTGTTTTTT
>TRBV12-3/TRBV12-4|TRBJ1-1|13|NA|many
CASSLMGLTEAFF
TGTGCCAGCAGTTTAATGGGTCTAACTGAAGCTTTCTTT
>TRBV20-1|TRBJ1-5|14|NA|NA
CSASETSPGQPQHF
TGCAGTGCTAGTGAGACCTCCCCAGGTCAGCCCCAGCATTTT
>TRBV2|TRBJ1-5|14|TRBD1|few
CASSGSGGRQPQHF
TGTGCCAGCAGTGGTTCAGGGGGCCGTCAGCCCCAGCATTTT
>TRBV7-8|TRBJ2-5|14|NA|NA
CASSLAGEMETQYF
TGTGCCAGCAGCTTAGCGGGAGAGATGGAGACCCAGTACTTC
>TRBV27|TRBJ2-7|14|TRBD1|few
CASSLSADRGEQYF
TGTGCCAGCAGTTTATCTGCTGACAGGGGCGAGCAGTACTTC
>TRBV11-2|TRBJ2-3|16|TRBD2|NA
CASSPGLGRGRDTQYF
TGTGCCAGCAGCCCGGGCCTGGGGCGGGGGAGGGATACGCAGTATTTT
>TRBV7-2|TRBJ2-7|16|TRBD2|NA
CASSLEVSGGFNEQYF
TGTGCCAGCAGCTTAGAGGTTAGCGGGGGGTTCAACGAGCAGTACTTC
>TRBV9|TRBJ2-5|17|NA|NA
CASSVGEAGGWKETQYF
TGTGCCAGCAGCGTAGGGGAGGCAGGGGGTTGGAAAGAGACCCAGTACTTC
>TRBV24-1|TRBJ2-7|16|NA|few
CATSDSSEGLGYEQYF
TGTGCCACCAGTGATTCGAGCGAAGGTTTGGGATACGAGCAGTACTTC
>TRBV29-1|TRBJ1-1|13|NA|NA
CSAPDRQNTEAFF
TGCAGCGCTCCAGACAGGCAGAACACTGAAGCTTTCTTT
>TRBV20-1|TRBJ2-5|12|NA|many
CSARGREETQYF
TGCAGTGCTAGAGGGCGGGAAGAGACCCAGTACTTC
>TRBV9|TRBJ1-2|14|NA|NA
CASSGLQGVGGYTF
TGTGCCAGCAGCGGATTACAGGGAGTGGGAGGCTACACCTTC
>TRBV9|TRBJ2-7|13|NA|few
CASSDQWGYEQYF
TGTGCCAGCAGCGATCAGTGGGGTTACGAGCAGTACTTC
>TRBV3-1|TRBJ2-1|17|NA|NA
CASSPPFGVDAYNEQFF
TGTGCCAGCAGCCCACCCTTTGGGGTCGACGCCTACAATGAGCAGTTCTTC
>TRBV12-3/TRBV12-4|TRBJ2-3|18|TRBD2|NA
CASSRIAGGPLGTDTQYF
TGTGCCAGCAGTCGTATAGCGGGGGGGCCGTTAGGCACAGATACGCAGTATTTT
>TRBV12-3/TRBV12-4|TRBJ2-3|19|TRBD2|NA
CASSPPAAGGYWSTDTQYF
TGTGCCAGCAGTCCGCCGGCAGCGGGGGGATACTGGAGCACAGATACGCAGTATTTT
>TRBV9|TRBJ2-7|15|TRBD2|few
CASSVLAGGFYEQYF
TGTGCCAGCAGCGTCTTAGCGGGGGGATTCTACGAGCAGTACTTC
>TRBV11-2|TRBJ1-2|15|NA|NA
CASRALTGRVYGYTF
TGTGCCAGCAGGGCTCTTACCGGCAGGGTCTATGGCTACACCTTC
>TRBV7-2|TRBJ2-3|12|NA|few
CASSLTEHTQYF
TGTGCCAGCAGCTTAACCGAGCATACGCAGTATTTT
>TRBV11-2|TRBJ2-1|14|TRBD1|NA
CASSTPRTGNEQFF
TGTGCCAGCAGCACCCCTCGGACAGGGAATGAGCAGTTCTTC
>TRBV28|TRBJ2-1|15|TRBD1|NA
CASSSPGQGAYEQFF
TGTGCCAGCAGTTCCCCGGGACAGGGGGCTTATGAGCAGTTCTTC
>TRBV6-1|TRBJ1-6|15|NA|many
CASIKGDSYNSPLHF
TGTGCCAGCATCAAGGGGGACTCCTATAATTCACCCCTCCACTTT
>TRBV20-1|TRBJ1-4|15|NA|NA
CSAEALAGSYEKLFF
TGCAGTGCGGAAGCACTGGCAGGGTCTTATGAAAAACTGTTTTTT
>TRBV4-3|TRBJ1-6|17|TRBD1|few
CASSQDVRGPYNSPLHF
TGCGCCAGCAGCCAAGATGTGAGGGGGCCTTATAATTCACCCCTCCACTTT
>TRBV4-1|TRBJ2-3|15|NA|NA
CASSQDAGRTDTQYF
TGCGCCAGCAGCCAAGACGCGGGGCGCACAGATACGCAGTATTTT
>TRBV9|TRBJ2-1|17|TRBD2|few
CASSPRFSGITYNEQFF
TGTGCCAGCAGCCCGCGTTTTAGCGGGATCACCTACAATGAGCAGTTCTTC
>TRBV28|TRBJ2-2|15|NA|once
CASRGESRGTGELFF
TGTGCCAGCAGGGGGGAGAGTCGGGGCACCGGGGAGCTGTTTTTT
>TRBV4-1|TRBJ2-1|16|TRBD2|many
CASSGTSGSRYNEQFF
TGCGCCAGCAGCGGGACTAGCGGGAGTCGGTACAATGAGCAGTTCTTC
>TRBV5-1|TRBJ1-2|12|TRBD1|few
CASSWDRQGYTF
TGCGCCAGCAGCTGGGACAGGCAGGGCTACACCTTC
>TRBV6-1|TRBJ2-7|15|TRBD1|few
CASSAVDRKTYEQYF
TGTGCCAGCAGTGCTGTGGACAGGAAGACCTACGAGCAGTACTTC
>TRBV12-3/TRBV12-4|TRBJ2-3|15|NA|few
CASSLYGSLGDTQYF
TGTGCCAGCAGTTTATACGGGAGCTTGGGAGATACGCAGTATTTT
>TRBV6-2/TRBV6-3|TRBJ2-7|13|NA|few
CASSFSQYYEQYF
TGTGCCAGCAGTTTCTCGCAGTACTACGAGCAGTACTTC
>TRBV5-1|TRBJ1-6|15|NA|many
CASSLEQNYNSPLHF
TGCGCCAGCAGCTTGGAACAGAACTATAATTCACCCCTCCACTTT
>TRBV9|TRBJ2-1|13|NA|NA
CASSSWDPTEQFF
TGTGCCAGCAGCTCATGGGACCCGACAGAGCAGTTCTTC
>TRBV12-3/TRBV12-4|TRBJ2-3|15|TRBD2|NA
CASSLGSGVTDTQYF
TGTGCCAGCAGTTTAGGTAGCGGGGTCACAGATACGCAGTATTTT
>TRBV12-3/TRBV12-4|TRBJ1-3|14|NA|NA
CASSLSAGGNTIYF
TGTGCCAGCAGTTTATCGGCAGGGGGAAACACCATATATTTT